The 3 T cell receptor beta chains below all came from one sample that was sequenced in a study of Graves' ophthalmopathy and Graves' hyperthyroidism. The TCR beta CDR3 regions underwent amplification from RNA transcripts. The first round was an RT-PCR with HTBI primers, and the second round was a multiplex PCR. TCRdb called the multiplex PCR reads again in MiXCR, with one record for every CDR3 protein. Of about 740,000 distinct CDR3 sequences in the sample, roughly two fifths were seen once. Sequenced: peripheral blood. The source is an adult man with Graves' ophthalmopathy.

The V and J genes are TRBV29-1 and TRBJ2-6; possible D gene TRBD1, 5 bases. CDR1 SQVTM and CDR2 ANQGSEA come from the germline V gene. V was trimmed by 6 bases and J by 4 bases, leaving 13 bases between them. The CDR3 is 14 residues long. CDR3 amino acids: CSVGLDTGANVLTF. In DNA, the CDR3 is TGCAGCGTGGGGCTCGACACCGGGGCCAACGTCCTGACTTTC.

The CDR3 nucleotides are TGCAGTGCAAATCGGGACAGGGGTAACGAGCAGTACTTC. Protein product: CSANRDRGNEQYF. The rearrangement links TRBV20-1 to TRBJ2-7, with TRBD1 matching 10 bases. CDR1 DFQATT and CDR2 SNEGSKA come from the germline V gene (reference sequence). The length of the CDR3 is 13 residues. V lost 6 bases, J lost 5 bases, and 7 bases stayed unmatched.

This clonotype was found many times. The rearrangement links TRBV5-1 to TRBJ2-7; 7 bases fit TRBD2. This CDR3 is 14 amino acids long. The germline CDR1 and CDR2 sequences are SGHRS and YFSETQ. Losses at the gene ends were 0 bases for V and 6 bases for J; bases not matched to a gene: 6. The CDR3 region has the DNA TGCGCCAGCAGCTTGGATTGGGAGGGCTCCGAGCAGTACTTC. This translates into CASSLDWEGSEQYF.